This TCR beta chain appears in the sequencing data of a study of T cell responses to AZD1222 COVID-19 vaccine. Findings and limits, study-wide: No day 14 peak samples; only post-peak repertoires were characterized. Mapped onto spike, vaccine-associated CD4 TCRs spanned it and were dominant at 160-218 and 743-854.

Of note for this clone: Its antigen is unknown.

Only in-frame clones appear in the TCRdb table, and some are missing; sequencing was by immunoSEQ multiplex PCR. This sample carries roughly 150,000 clones, 90% of them seen once, and the ten largest clones take 1.5% to 2%. V lost 2 bases, J lost 9 bases, and 7 bases stayed unmatched. Germline V CDR1 and CDR2: SNHLY, FYNNEI. The CDR3 covers 15 residues. The rearrangement links TRBV2 to TRBJ2-1; 10 bases align to TRBD2. The TCR originated in an adult in good health. Source: peripheral blood, taken on day 0 of AZD1222 vaccination. CDR3 in DNA: TGTGCCAGCAGTGAACTAGCGGGGGCTTTCGGTGAGCAGTTCTTC. Translation gives CASSELAGAFGEQFF.